Below, 11 T cell receptor beta chains from the same sample are listed, as sequenced in a study of vaccination and CD4 T cells after COVID-19. For these receptors, no antigen is known. CD4+ T cells that had been cultured provided DNA sequenced with the Oncomine TCR Beta short-read assay. TCRdb reprocessed the PCR reads via MiXCR and lists one record per CDR3 protein. The sample comprises some 21,000 distinct CDR3 sequences, 40% to 50% of which are singletons, and roughly 4% rests with the top ten. Noted treatment: roughly ten-day PBMC culture with coronavirus spike peptide pools or control peptides (ViraFEST assay). Sequenced material: CD4+ T cells from blood, cultured in vitro, taken before SARS-CoV-2 vaccination. The receptors were sampled from a human donor who had recovered from COVID-19.

The V gene is TRBV6-2 or TRBV6-3, the J gene TRBJ2-5; TRBD2 matches 7 bases. Germline loops: CDR1 MNHEY, CDR2 SVGEGT. V shed 3 bases and J 10 bases; nucleotides not matched to a gene: 14. The CDR3 runs 15 residues. This chain's CDR3 is CASSYATGGWLNQYF. CDR3 bases: TGTGCCAGCAGTTATGCTACGGGGGGTTGGCTTAACCAGTACTTC.

The rearrangement uses TRBV20-1 and TRBJ1-5; 8 nucleotides line up with TRBD1. The length of the CDR3 is 16 residues. Germline values: CDR1 DFQATT, CDR2 SNEGSKA (reference sequence). Trimming at V came to 0 bases and at J to 4 bases, leaving 8 bases not matched to a gene. The chain's CDR3 is CSARDRFRGRNQPQHF. CDR3 DNA sequence: TGCAGTGCTAGAGATCGCTTCAGGGGGCGGAATCAGCCCCAGCATTTT.

This clonotype was recorded a few times. The V gene is TRBV7-9, the J gene TRBJ2-3; no definite D call. CDR3 length equals 13 residues. V lost 3 bases, J lost 8 bases, and 12 bases lay in between. The V gene's germline CDR1 is SEHNR and CDR2 FQNEAQ (reference sequence). CDR3 DNA sequence: TGTGCCAGCAGCTTGGCCACGATAGGTACGCAGTATTTT. Encoded protein: CASSLATIGTQYF.

This clonotype was counted only a few times. The chain recombines TRBV6-5 with TRBJ2-7; 7 bases map to TRBD2. This CDR3 has 12 residues. The germline V gene has CDR1 MNHEY and CDR2 SVGAGI. Trimming took 4 bases from V and 6 from J; bases not matched to a gene: 3. In DNA form, the CDR3 reads TGTGCCAGCAGTTGGGGGGGGGGCGAGCAGTACTTC. It specifies CASSWGGGEQYF.

The genes are TRBV6-1 and TRBJ1-2, with TRBD1 as a possible D gene (5 bases). V lost 8 bases, J lost 5 bases, and 12 bases lay in between. The germline gives CDR1 MNHNS, CDR2 SASEGT. This CDR3 is 12 amino acids long. CDR3 bases: TGTGCCAGCTTGGGGGATAATTATGGCTACACCTTC. Translated: CASLGDNYGYTF.

This clonotype was seen only a few times. This chain uses TRBV20-1 with TRBJ2-3; TRBD2 matches at 13 bases. The V gene's germline CDR1 is DFQATT and CDR2 SNEGSKA (reference sequence). V shed 2 bases and J 4 bases; nucleotides not matched to a gene: 6. The CDR3 sequence is 16 residues long. CDR3 in DNA: TGCAGTGCTAGACTCGGGACTAGCGGGAACCCAGATACGCAGTATTTT. This codes for CSARLGTSGNPDTQYF.

The chain is built from TRBV6-1 and TRBJ2-1, with 7 bases identical to TRBD1. The CDR3 contains 15 residues. Germline values: CDR1 MNHNS, CDR2 SASEGT. Trimming at V came to 6 bases and at J to 0 bases, leaving 5 bases not matched to a gene. As DNA, the CDR3 is TGTGCCAGCAGAAAGACAGGGTCCTCCTACAATGAGCAGTTCTTC. Protein sequence: CASRKTGSSYNEQFF.

The sample holds a few counts of this clonotype. The J gene is TRBJ2-5, the V gene TRBV20-1, with no clear D. The ends were cut back, 3 bases at V and 4 bases at J, with 15 bases in the middle. The CDR3 covers 14 residues. Germline V gene sequence: CDR1 DFQATT, CDR2 SNEGSKA (reference sequence). The CDR3 DNA sequence: TGCAGTGCTAGTACCCTTGGTTACGGAGAGACCCAGTACTTC. It encodes CSASTLGYGETQYF.

The CDR3 protein is CASSCRPWGTSETSYNEQFF. The CDR3 nucleotides read TGTGCCAGCAGCTGCCGCCCCTGGGGGACTAGCGAGACTTCCTACAATGAGCAGTTCTTC. The chain is built from TRBV7-4 and TRBJ2-1; 10 bases fit TRBD2. The CDR3 totals 20 residues. Germline lookup yields CDR1 SGHVT and CDR2 SQSDAQ. J gave up 1 base and V 4 bases, and 16 bases lay outside the gene matches. The full variable domain, with the rest looked up from reference TRBV7-4 and TRBJ2-1, is GAGVSQSPRYKVAKRGRDVALRCDSISGHVTLYWYRQTLGQGSEVLTYSQSDAQRDKSGRPSGRFSAERPERSVSTLKIQRTEQGDSAVYLCASSCRPWGTSETSYNEQFFGPGTRLTVL.

V usage is TRBV20-1 and J usage is TRBJ2-3; weak D call: TRBD2 (5 bases). The ends were cut back, 6 bases at V and 10 bases at J, with 20 bases in the middle. This CDR3 region has 13 residues. The germline gives CDR1 DFQATT, CDR2 SNEGSKA (reference sequence). The CDR3 nucleotides read TGCAGTGCCCACAGTGGTACGGGATGGGCGCAGTATTTT. It yields the protein CSAHSGTGWAQYF.

This clonotype has only a few counts. J is TRBJ1-1 and V is TRBV4-3; maybe TRBD1 (5 bases). Trimming pared 0 bases from V and 10 bases from J, leaving 15 bases between. CDR3 length equals 14 residues. Germline V gene lookup returns CDR1 LGHNA and CDR2 YSLEER. The CDR3 region is CASSQEIRDWRAFF. CDR3 coding DNA: TGCGCCAGCAGCCAAGAGATCCGGGACTGGAGAGCTTTCTTT.